This is a list of T cell receptor beta chains from one sample in a study of blood T cells in healthy people across ages. Each CDR3 protein is one row after TCRdb ran MiXCR on the 5' RACE reads. Among 750,000 or so distinct CDR3 sequences listed, approximately 25% were seen once. The sample was also reused in another study, on T cells of mothers and their children.

What was sequenced was blood. These receptors were obtained from a boy between 10 and 17 years old in good health. The CDR3 runs from the conserved cysteine through the conserved F or W. D genes are given only for firm matches. Not all rows give a size; the values are once, few, many and, for expanded clones, a class.

v_gene	d_gene	abundance	j_gene	CDR3nt	CDR3aa
TRBV28	.	.	TRBJ2-7	TGTGCCAGCAGCCGCATGCTCACCTACGAGCAGTACTTC	CASSRMLTYEQYF
TRBV6-5	TRBD1	few	TRBJ2-4	TGTGCCAGCAGACGTGGACAGGGAGGAAACATTCAGTACTTC	CASRRGQGGNIQYF
TRBV3-1	TRBD1	.	TRBJ1-1	TGTGCCAGCGGACAGGCCGTGGGGAACACTGAAGCTTTCTTT	CASGQAVGNTEAFF
TRBV6-5	.	.	TRBJ2-1	TGTGCCAGCAGTTACAGAGGGGTTGAGCAGTTCTTC	CASSYRGVEQFF
TRBV12-3/TRBV12-4	TRBD2	few	TRBJ2-3	TGTGCCAGCAGAGCGACCGGGACTAGCGGCACAGATACGCAGTATTTT	CASRATGTSGTDTQYF
TRBV29-1	TRBD2	few	TRBJ2-3	TGCAGCGCCCAGCGGGAGGCCCGATCCACAGATACGCAGTATTTT	CSAQREARSTDTQYF
TRBV9	.	.	TRBJ2-1	TGTGCCAGCAGCGCGACACTTCAGCTCGGACAATATGAGCAGTTCTTC	CASSATLQLGQYEQFF
TRBV2	.	.	TRBJ2-5	TGTGCCAGCATTGGCCTCGTGCCGGGTCAGAAGACCCAGTACTTC	CASIGLVPGQKTQYF
TRBV9	.	few	TRBJ2-1	TGTGCCAGCAGCGTAGCTTGGCTCCGGGATGAGCAGTTCTTC	CASSVAWLRDEQFF
TRBV29-1	TRBD1	few	TRBJ2-3	TGCAGCGTTGAAGAACTCCGGGACAGGGGGCAGCTACGCACAGATACGCAGTATTTT	CSVEELRDRGQLRTDTQYF
TRBV6-5	.	.	TRBJ1-4	TGTGCCAGCAGTTTAAACAGCGGCGATGAAAAACTGTTTTTT	CASSLNSGDEKLFF
TRBV27	.	.	TRBJ2-7	TGTGCCAGCAGTCCACAGGGATGGTACGAGCAGTACTTC	CASSPQGWYEQYF
TRBV25-1	.	few	TRBJ2-2	TGTGCCAGCAGTGAATATAACACCGGGGAGCTGTTTTTT	CASSEYNTGELFF
TRBV5-5	.	few	TRBJ2-3	TGTGCCAGCAGCGCGGGACGGCAGGCAGATACGCAGTATTTT	CASSAGRQADTQYF
TRBV7-9	TRBD1	.	TRBJ1-2	TGTGCCAGCAGCTCTGAGGGGGACAGAAGACCCTTC	CASSSEGDRRPF
TRBV6-5	.	.	TRBJ2-5	TGTGCCAGCGGGGAAAGGAGGGGGGAGACCCAGTACTTC	CASGERRGETQYF
TRBV3-1	.	.	TRBJ2-3	TGTGCCAGCAGCCAAGAAGACACACCCACAGATACGCAGTATTTT	CASSQEDTPTDTQYF
TRBV12-3/TRBV12-4	.	.	TRBJ1-2	TGTGCCAGCAGTTTATCGTTGACAGCCCGCGGCTACACCTTC	CASSLSLTARGYTF
TRBV12-3/TRBV12-4	.	few	TRBJ2-2	TGTGCCAGCAGCCCTTCACCCGGGGAGCTGTTTTTT	CASSPSPGELFF
TRBV4-2	TRBD2	few	TRBJ2-2	TGTGCCAGCAGCCAAGATCTCGCTAGCGGTACGAACACCGGGGAGCTGTTTTTT	CASSQDLASGTNTGELFF
TRBV24-1	.	.	TRBJ1-5	TGTGCCACCAGTGACGGGCCTAGCAATCAGCCCCAGCATTTT	CATSDGPSNQPQHF
TRBV5-4	TRBD2	few	TRBJ2-1	TGTGCCAGCAGCTTTCACTTCCCGGGAGGGTCCTACAATGAGCAGTTCTTC	CASSFHFPGGSYNEQFF
TRBV19	.	few	TRBJ1-3	TGTGCCAGTAGTGAGGAGTCAGAGGGCTCTGGAAACACCATATATTTT	CASSEESEGSGNTIYF
TRBV7-6	.	.	TRBJ1-3	TGTGCCAGCAGCAAAGACAGTCCTCCCTCTGGAAACACCATATATTTT	CASSKDSPPSGNTIYF
TRBV9	.	few	TRBJ2-7	TGTGCCAGCAGCCCCATAGGGGGAACCTACGAGCAGTACTTC	CASSPIGGTYEQYF
TRBV7-9	TRBD2	.	TRBJ2-1	TGTGCCAGCAGCTTATCTAGCGGTTATTACAATGAGCAGTTCTTC	CASSLSSGYYNEQFF
TRBV7-8	TRBD1	.	TRBJ1-5	TGTGCCAGCAGTGGAAAACGGGTTCGACAGGGGAATCAGCCCCAGCATTTT	CASSGKRVRQGNQPQHF
TRBV7-2	.	few	TRBJ2-3	TGTGCCAGCAGCCGAGAAGCGAGATCTAGCACAGATACGCAGTATTTT	CASSREARSSTDTQYF
TRBV9	TRBD2	.	TRBJ2-5	TGTGCCAGCAATAGCGGGACGGGGACCCAGTACTTC	CASNSGTGTQYF
TRBV6-6	.	.	TRBJ2-7	TGTGCCAGCAGTTACAATCCCGAGGGGCAGTACTTC	CASSYNPEGQYF
TRBV7-3	.	once	TRBJ1-6	TGTGCCAGCAGCTTATCCCTGACGGATTCGAATTCACCCCTCCACTTT	CASSLSLTDSNSPLHF
TRBV7-9	.	.	TRBJ2-1	TGTGCCAGCAGCCCGAGCGAGAGCGGCTCCTACAATGAGCAGTTCTTC	CASSPSESGSYNEQFF
TRBV20-1	TRBD2	few	TRBJ2-7	TGCAGTGCTAGAGGCTACGGGACTAGCGGGAATCACTTC	CSARGYGTSGNHF
TRBV20-1	.	few	TRBJ2-7	TGCAGTGCCAGACTAGCCTACGAGCAGTACTTC	CSARLAYEQYF
TRBV20-1	TRBD1	.	TRBJ2-3	TGCAGTGCTCCCGAGGGGACAGGCAGGGCACCAGATACGCAGTATTTT	CSAPEGTGRAPDTQYF
TRBV3-1	.	.	TRBJ1-1	TGTGCCAGCAGCCAAGAGGCACAGAGGTTGAACACTGAAGCTTTCTTT	CASSQEAQRLNTEAFF
TRBV29-1	.	few	TRBJ1-2	TGCAGCGTTGGAGTGGTAGGACGGGGCTATGGCTACACCTTC	CSVGVVGRGYGYTF
TRBV7-9	.	.	TRBJ2-7	TGTGCCAGTCTTTCCGGGACATCGAGCTCCTACGAGCAGTACTTC	CASLSGTSSSYEQYF
TRBV6-5	.	.	TRBJ2-4	TGTGCCAGCAGTTACTCGAGGCAGGGTTCCAAAAACATTCAGTACTTC	CASSYSRQGSKNIQYF
TRBV6-1	TRBD2	few	TRBJ2-1	TGTGCCAGCAGCGCCCTAGCGGGAGGGTTCCATGAGCAGTTCTTC	CASSALAGGFHEQFF
TRBV7-9	.	.	TRBJ1-1	TGTGCCAGCAGCTTCCTTGGACCTGACACTGAAGCTTTCTTT	CASSFLGPDTEAFF
TRBV5-6	TRBD1	.	TRBJ2-7	TGTGCCAGCAGCCCCGACAGGGGGCACCTTTCCTACGAGCAGTACTTC	CASSPDRGHLSYEQYF
TRBV6-4	.	.	TRBJ2-1	TGTGCCAGCAGTGACGGGGACGGTCACAATGAGCAGTTCTTC	CASSDGDGHNEQFF
TRBV10-3	TRBD1	.	TRBJ2-1	TGTGCCACGGGGACAGGAGATTACAATGAGCAGTTCTTC	CATGTGDYNEQFF
TRBV19	.	.	TRBJ1-1	TGTGCCAGCCAGATGGCAGGGGCGAACACTGAAGCTTTCTTT	CASQMAGANTEAFF
TRBV24-1	TRBD1	.	TRBJ1-4	TGTGCCACCAGTGATAGTCGACAGGGGGGCGAAAAACTGTTTTTT	CATSDSRQGGEKLFF
TRBV6-1	.	once	TRBJ2-1	TGTGCCAGCAGGGTGACTAGTGGGAGTAAGCAGTTCTTC	CASRVTSGSKQFF
TRBV7-9	.	.	TRBJ2-5	TGTGCCAGCAGGGAGGCCCTAGGAGAGACCCAGTACTTC	CASREALGETQYF
TRBV9	.	many	TRBJ2-1	TGTGCCAGCAGCGTAGGGGGACGTAGTTACGCACGCTTGGGGAATGAGCAGTTCTTC	CASSVGGRSYARLGNEQFF
TRBV7-3	.	.	TRBJ1-1	TGTGCCAGCAGACAACTGGGGGGCACTGAAGCTTTCTTT	CASRQLGGTEAFF
TRBV5-1	TRBD2	few	TRBJ2-2	TGCGCCAGCAGCTTGACCCTCCGGCGGGAGATGAGGACCGGGGAGCTGTTTTTT	CASSLTLRREMRTGELFF
TRBV2	.	few	TRBJ2-2	TGTGCCAGCAGAACAGGACCGAACACCGGGGAGCTGTTTTTT	CASRTGPNTGELFF
TRBV5-1	TRBD1	.	TRBJ2-5	TGCGCCAGCAGCAACGCGACAGGGCCGGGACGGGAGACCCAGTACTTC	CASSNATGPGRETQYF
TRBV3-1	.	few	TRBJ2-7	TGTGCCAGCAGCCAACCCCCCCGGAGCTACGAGCAGTACTTC	CASSQPPRSYEQYF
TRBV29-1	.	few	TRBJ1-1	TGCAGCGTTGCGGAGGGAGGTACTGAAGCTTTCTTT	CSVAEGGTEAFF